A selection of T cell receptor beta chains follows, all from one sample in a study of identical twins. TCRdb independently ran MiXCR on the 5' RACE reads; one entry per CDR3 protein. The sample includes some 660,000 distinct CDR3 sequences, under 9% of them seen just once. These data also featured in a second study, about yellow fever vaccine responses in identical twins.

Input material: PBMCs. The receptors here all came from a woman younger than 30 in good health. CDR3s include the opening cysteine and the closing phenylalanine or tryptophan. Each record gives: CDR3 protein, CDR3 DNA, V gene, CDR3 length, D gene, clone size, J gene. A D gene is named only where the DNA matches it firmly. Not every row has a clone size; where given, it reads once, few, many or a size class.

cdr3_aa: CASSTGQVDTGELFF; cdr3_nt: TGTGCCAGCAGCACGGGACAGGTCGACACCGGGGAGCTGTTTTTT; v_call: TRBV7-8; cdr3_length: 15; d_call: TRBD1; clone_size: few; j_call: TRBJ2-2
cdr3_aa: CASSQDRNRGYEQYF; cdr3_nt: TGTGCCAGCAGCCAAGATCGGAACAGGGGCTACGAGCAGTACTTC; v_call: TRBV3-1; cdr3_length: 15; d_call: TRBD1; clone_size: many; j_call: TRBJ2-7
cdr3_aa: CASSTSDAGGFGELFF; cdr3_nt: TGTGCCAGTAGTACCTCTGACGCAGGGGGATTCGGGGAGCTGTTTTTT; v_call: TRBV19; cdr3_length: 16; d_call: TRBD1; clone_size: .; j_call: TRBJ2-2
cdr3_aa: CSVVLAGFTDTQYF; cdr3_nt: TGCAGCGTTGTCCTAGCGGGATTCACAGATACGCAGTATTTT; v_call: TRBV29-1; cdr3_length: 14; d_call: TRBD2; clone_size: few; j_call: TRBJ2-3
cdr3_aa: CASSLSLAGSDTQYF; cdr3_nt: TGTGCCAGCAGCTTATCACTAGCGGGATCGGATACGCAGTATTTT; v_call: TRBV7-6; cdr3_length: 15; d_call: TRBD2; clone_size: .; j_call: TRBJ2-3
cdr3_aa: CASSQSSVNTEAFF; cdr3_nt: TGCGCCAGCAGCCAGAGCTCAGTGAACACTGAAGCTTTCTTT; v_call: TRBV5-1; cdr3_length: 14; d_call: .; clone_size: .; j_call: TRBJ1-1
cdr3_aa: CSARDPRALPDTQYF; cdr3_nt: TGCAGTGCTAGAGATCCCCGGGCTTTGCCGGATACGCAGTATTTT; v_call: TRBV20-1; cdr3_length: 15; d_call: .; clone_size: .; j_call: TRBJ2-3
cdr3_aa: CASSGGKRGNEQFF; cdr3_nt: TGTGCCAGCAGCGGAGGAAAGCGGGGCAATGAGCAGTTCTTC; v_call: TRBV3-1; cdr3_length: 14; d_call: TRBD2; clone_size: few; j_call: TRBJ2-1
cdr3_aa: CASSEAIAELFF; cdr3_nt: TGTGCCAGCAGTGAAGCGATCGCGGAGCTGTTTTTT; v_call: TRBV2; cdr3_length: 12; d_call: .; clone_size: few; j_call: TRBJ2-2
cdr3_aa: CSVGYPAAEQFF; cdr3_nt: TGCAGCGTTGGGTACCCCGCCGCCGAGCAGTTCTTC; v_call: TRBV29-1; cdr3_length: 12; d_call: .; clone_size: many; j_call: TRBJ2-1
cdr3_aa: CASSPDRGVVGTEAFF; cdr3_nt: TGTGCCAGCAGCCCTGACAGGGGGGTAGTCGGCACTGAAGCTTTCTTT; v_call: TRBV27; cdr3_length: 16; d_call: TRBD1; clone_size: .; j_call: TRBJ1-1
cdr3_aa: CASSPVVAGGYTQYF; cdr3_nt: TGTGCCAGCAGCCCCGTGGTAGCGGGGGGCTATACGCAGTATTTT; v_call: TRBV7-2; cdr3_length: 15; d_call: TRBD2; clone_size: .; j_call: TRBJ2-3
cdr3_aa: CSARASSEADTQYF; cdr3_nt: TGCAGTGCTAGAGCTTCTAGCGAGGCAGATACGCAGTATTTT; v_call: TRBV20-1; cdr3_length: 14; d_call: .; clone_size: .; j_call: TRBJ2-3
cdr3_aa: CASSSNRDINTEAFF; cdr3_nt: TGTGCCAGCAGCTCAAACAGGGATATAAACACTGAAGCTTTCTTT; v_call: TRBV7-9; cdr3_length: 15; d_call: .; clone_size: .; j_call: TRBJ1-1
cdr3_aa: CASSQDSGDEKLFF; cdr3_nt: TGTGCCAGCAGCCAAGATTCGGGGGATGAAAAACTGTTTTTT; v_call: TRBV4-2; cdr3_length: 14; d_call: .; clone_size: .; j_call: TRBJ1-4
cdr3_aa: CASSRMSSGDYEQYF; cdr3_nt: TGTGCCAGCAGCCGTATGTCCAGCGGAGACTACGAGCAGTACTTC; v_call: TRBV7-2; cdr3_length: 15; d_call: .; clone_size: few; j_call: TRBJ2-7
cdr3_aa: CASSYSTGTSPLHF; cdr3_nt: TGTGCCAGCAGTTACTCGACGGGCACTTCACCCCTCCACTTT; v_call: TRBV6-5; cdr3_length: 14; d_call: .; clone_size: .; j_call: TRBJ1-6
cdr3_aa: CASSPAGGRGDTQYF; cdr3_nt: TGTGCCAGCAGTCCCGCCGGCGGGAGAGGCGATACGCAGTATTTT; v_call: TRBV28; cdr3_length: 15; d_call: TRBD2; clone_size: many; j_call: TRBJ2-3
cdr3_aa: CASSNSRNGQNNEQFF; cdr3_nt: TGTGCCAGCAGTAACTCTAGGAACGGACAGAACAATGAGCAGTTCTTC; v_call: TRBV27; cdr3_length: 16; d_call: .; clone_size: many; j_call: TRBJ2-1
cdr3_aa: CASSWTRMGEQYF; cdr3_nt: TGTGCCAGCAGCTGGACTAGGATGGGCGAGCAGTACTTC; v_call: TRBV6-1; cdr3_length: 13; d_call: TRBD2; clone_size: .; j_call: TRBJ2-7
cdr3_aa: CASSWGQDNSPLHF; cdr3_nt: TGTGCCAGCAGTTGGGGACAGGATAATTCACCCCTCCACTTT; v_call: TRBV12-3/TRBV12-4; cdr3_length: 14; d_call: TRBD1; clone_size: .; j_call: TRBJ1-6
cdr3_aa: CASTLMAPGANVLTF; cdr3_nt: TGTGCCAGCACCCTAATGGCGCCTGGGGCCAACGTCCTGACTTTC; v_call: TRBV12-3/TRBV12-4; cdr3_length: 15; d_call: .; clone_size: many; j_call: TRBJ2-6
cdr3_aa: CASSPSASGYTF; cdr3_nt: TGTGCCAGCTCACCATCTGCGAGTGGCTACACCTTC; v_call: TRBV18; cdr3_length: 12; d_call: .; clone_size: .; j_call: TRBJ1-2
cdr3_aa: CASSYRDYNEQFF; cdr3_nt: TGTGCCAGCAGTTACAGGGATTACAATGAGCAGTTCTTC; v_call: TRBV28; cdr3_length: 13; d_call: .; clone_size: .; j_call: TRBJ2-1
cdr3_aa: CASSQDLASPEQFF; cdr3_nt: TGTGCCAGCAGCCAAGATTTGGCATCCCCTGAGCAGTTCTTC; v_call: TRBV3-1; cdr3_length: 14; d_call: .; clone_size: few; j_call: TRBJ2-1
cdr3_aa: CASGGSATNEKLFF; cdr3_nt: TGTGCCAGCGGGGGCAGCGCAACTAATGAAAAACTGTTTTTT; v_call: TRBV6-1; cdr3_length: 14; d_call: .; clone_size: many; j_call: TRBJ1-4